Each of the 22 T cell receptor beta chains below was sequenced from the same sample in a study of CD4 T cells in relation to SARS-CoV-2 and coronaviruses. CD4+ T cells from unexposed donors were obtained before the COVID-19 pandemic (2011-2018). Method: immunoSEQ multiplex PCR; TCRdb's copy keeps in-frame clones and lacks some. The sample consists of nearly 70,000 clones, more than 80% of them appearing once. Sequences were obtained from naive CD4+ T cells from PBMCs. The subset was: naive CD4+ T cells isolated by negative enrichment. Source of these receptors: a human donor in good health.

The V call is TRBV3-1 (or the pseudogene TRBV3-2), the J call TRBJ1-1; D possibly corresponds to TRBD1 (6 bases). The CDR3 is 14 residues long. The germline CDR1 and CDR2 sequences are LGHDT and YNNKEL (reference sequence). Trimming pared 8 bases from V and 1 base from J, leaving 14 bases between. The CDR3 DNA sequence: TGTGCCAGCTCAAGACAGGCCACGAACACTGAAGCTTTCTTT. The encoded protein is CASSRQATNTEAFF.

This clone was detected a few times. The chain has TRBV2 and TRBJ2-2; 10 positions agree with TRBD1. Per germline, CDR1 SNHLY and CDR2 FYNNEI. The CDR3 runs 16 residues. The J segment lost 1 base and the V segment lost 5 bases, leaving 4 bases of the junction unmatched. The CDR3 is CASSRQGARNTGELFF. CDR3 sequence (DNA): TGTGCCAGCAGTCGACAGGGGGCCCGGAACACCGGGGAGCTGTTTTTT.

Only one count was recorded for this clone. This rearrangement joins TRBV19 to TRBJ1-1; TRBD1 agrees at 11 bases. The CDR3 is 14 amino acids. The germline V gene encodes CDR1 LNHDA and CDR2 SQIVND (reference sequence). V was pared by 5 bases and J by 3 bases, with 2 bases of the junction left unmatched. The chain's CDR3 is CASSRTGGYTEAFF. CDR3 DNA sequence: TGTGCCAGTAGTCGGACAGGGGGCTACACTGAAGCTTTCTTT.

The CDR3 DNA is TGTGCCAGTAGTGATAGAGGGGGCCCCGAGACCCAGTACTTC. Protein product: CASSDRGGPETQYF. The chain links TRBV19 to TRBJ2-5, with 7 positions matching TRBD1. Germline loops: CDR1 LNHDA, CDR2 SQIVND (reference sequence). With V trimmed by 5 bases and J by 5 bases, 8 bases remained unmatched. There are 14 residues in the CDR3.

This sequence joins TRBV6-2 or TRBV6-3 and TRBJ1-4; D possibly corresponds to TRBD1 (6 bases). From germline, CDR1 is MNHEY and CDR2 SVGEGT. The CDR3 is 14 amino acids. V was shortened by 2 bases and J by 2 bases, with 6 bases between the two germline ends. CDR3 sequence reads: CASSYGGTNEKLFF. The CDR3 DNA reads as TGTGCCAGCAGTTACGGGGGCACTAATGAAAAACTGTTTTTT.

V is TRBV28 and J is TRBJ1-5; D is uncertain. Per the germline V gene, CDR1 is MDHEN and CDR2 is SYDVKM. There are 14 residues in the CDR3. V lost 7 bases and J lost 0, with 10 bases in between. This CDR3 is CASTRDNSNQPQHF. The CDR3 coding sequence is TGTGCCAGCACCAGAGATAATAGCAATCAGCCCCAGCATTTT.

The V gene is TRBV5-1, the J gene TRBJ2-2, with D hard to call. Germline V lookup: CDR1 SGHRS, CDR2 YFSETQ. V lost 4 bases and J 8 bases, leaving 18 bases between the germline ends. The CDR3 spans 15 residues. CDR3 nucleotide sequence: TGCGCCAGCAGCGACCCGGGCCCAGCCTCGGGGGAGCTGTTTTTT. Its protein product is CASSDPGPASGELFF.

This clone was detected only once. The V call is TRBV19, the J call TRBJ1-5; possible D gene TRBD1, 5 bases. The CDR3 contains 16 residues. V lost 4 bases to trimming and J lost 5 bases, with 18 bases between them. From germline, CDR1 is LNHDA and CDR2 SQIVND (reference sequence). The CDR3 is CASSTSQTAGDQPQHF. The CDR3 DNA sequence: TGTGCCAGTAGTACAAGTCAGACAGCTGGGGATCAGCCCCAGCATTTT.

The chain couples TRBV5-5 to TRBJ1-4; D is ambiguous. V lost 5 bases and J lost 3, with 11 bases in between. There are 14 residues in the CDR3. CDR1 SGHKS and CDR2 YYEKEE come from the germline V gene (reference sequence). CDR3 DNA sequence: TGTGCCAGCAGTTTAGGATGGGCTAATGAAAAACTGTTTTTT. Its translation is CASSLGWANEKLFF.

The V and J genes are TRBV24-1 and TRBJ2-2; 12 bases fit TRBD1. Trimming took 3 bases from V and 6 from J; bases not matched to a gene: 25. Per germline, CDR1 KGHDR and CDR2 SFDVKD. The CDR3 sequence is 23 residues long. The CDR3 loop reads CATSDPRWKPGQGARDLAGELFF. In DNA form, the CDR3 reads TGTGCCACCAGTGATCCGAGATGGAAACCGGGACAGGGGGCGCGGGACCTGGCCGGGGAGCTGTTTTTT.

J is TRBJ1-6 and V is TRBV9; 10 nucleotides align to TRBD1. With 4 bases clipped from V and 4 bases from J, the junction kept 2 bases outside the gene matches. CDR3 size: 15 residues. CDR1 is SGDLS and CDR2 is YYNGEE in the germline V gene. The CDR3 spells CASSSGQGYNSPLHF. CDR3 coding DNA: TGTGCCAGCAGCTCGGGACAGGGGTATAATTCACCCCTCCACTTT.

This CDR3 reads CSVAGGVGNEQYF. Written as DNA, the CDR3 is TGCAGCGTTGCAGGGGGCGTGGGAAACGAGCAGTACTTC. This chain uses TRBV29-1 with TRBJ2-7; 8 bases are shared with TRBD1. With 4 bases clipped from V and 5 bases from J, the junction kept 7 bases outside the gene matches. Germline loops: CDR1 SQVTM, CDR2 ANQGSEA. This CDR3 has 13 residues.

The chain links TRBV11-3 to TRBJ2-1; 9 bases line up with TRBD1. Per germline, CDR1 SGHNT and CDR2 YENEEA. J lost 4 bases, V lost 5 bases, and 6 bases had no gene match. The CDR3 is made up of 15 amino acids. CDR3 in amino acids: CASSPGQGSYNEQFF. The CDR3 DNA is TGTGCCAGCAGCCCGGGACAGGGATCTTACAATGAGCAGTTCTTC.

In nucleotides, the CDR3 is TGTGCCAGCAGTGAAGCGTGGTTAGTTTATAATTCACCCCTCCACTTT. Its translation: CASSEAWLVYNSPLHF. The chain joins TRBV6-1 to TRBJ1-6; D unresolved. The germline V and J ends were trimmed by 0 bases and 4 bases, with 10 bases remaining between them. CDR3 length: 16 amino acids. CDR1 and CDR2 from the germline V gene are MNHNS and SASEGT.

The chain has TRBV7-2 and TRBJ1-2; TRBD1 matches 7 bases. There are 12 residues in the CDR3. The germline V gene encodes CDR1 SGHTA and CDR2 FQGNSA. V lost 3 bases, J lost 6 bases, and 1 base stayed unmatched. CDR3 region: CASSFDRDGYTF. The CDR3 coding sequence is TGTGCCAGCAGCTTTGACAGGGATGGCTACACCTTC.

The chain links TRBV9 to TRBJ2-2, with 7 bases fitting TRBD2. Germline lookup yields CDR1 SGDLS and CDR2 YYNGEE. V shed 1 base and J 0 bases; nucleotides not matched to a gene: 3. The CDR3 covers 16 residues. The CDR3 spells CASSVNAGANTGELFF. For the CDR3, the DNA is TGTGCCAGCAGCGTAAATGCGGGGGCGAACACCGGGGAGCTGTTTTTT.

The sample holds one count of this clone. The CDR3, as DNA: TGCGCCAGCAGCTTGGGACAGGGGGCAGATACGCAGTATTTT. It encodes CASSLGQGADTQYF. The V call is TRBV5-1, the J call TRBJ2-3; 9 bases map to TRBD1. Germline assignment: CDR1 SGHRS and CDR2 YFSETQ. J lost 4 bases, V lost 0 bases, and 0 bases had no gene match. CDR3 length equals 14 residues. Looking up the rest from reference TRBV5-1 and TRBJ2-3 gives the full variable domain: KAGVTQTPRYLIKTRGQQVTLSCSPISGHRSVSWYQQTPGQGLQFLFEYFSETQRNKGNFPGRFSGRQFSNSRSEMNVSTLELGDSALYLCASSLGQGADTQYFGPGTRLTVL.

The J gene is TRBJ1-2, the V gene TRBV9; TRBD1 is a possible D gene (5 bases). CDR1 is SGDLS and CDR2 is YYNGEE in the germline V gene. This CDR3 comprises 15 residues. Trimming took 0 bases from V and 7 from J, leaving 16 bases between them. The CDR3 protein is CASSVEVGGAGGYTF. In DNA form, the CDR3 reads TGTGCCAGCAGCGTAGAGGTTGGAGGGGCGGGTGGCTACACCTTC.

This clone appeared once. The V and J genes are TRBV7-9 and TRBJ2-2; 12 bases fit TRBD2. Losses at the gene ends were 2 bases for V and 4 bases for J; bases not matched to a gene: 5. The CDR3 has 17 amino acids. Germline values: CDR1 SEHNR, CDR2 FQNEAQ (reference sequence). The CDR3: CASSLLAGGPSTGELFF. CDR3 nucleotides: TGTGCCAGCAGCTTACTAGCGGGGGGGCCGAGCACCGGGGAGCTGTTTTTT.

J is TRBJ2-7 and V is TRBV5-6; D gene uncertain. The germline V gene encodes CDR1 SGHDT and CDR2 YYEEEE. CDR3 length: 14 residues. V shed 2 bases and J shed 2 bases, with 11 bases lying between them. The DNA for the CDR3 is TGTGCCAGCAGCTTACGGTCAGGAGCCTACGAGCAGTACTTC. Translated, it gives CASSLRSGAYEQYF.

This clone was observed once. The chain has TRBV5-1 and TRBJ1-2, with no clear D. The CDR3 has 14 residues. Germline V lookup: CDR1 SGHRS, CDR2 YFSETQ. The ends were cut back, 0 bases at V and 1 base at J, with 7 bases in the middle. CDR3 coding DNA: TGCGCCAGCAGCTTGGACGGATATAACTATGGCTACACCTTC. Translation gives CASSLDGYNYGYTF.

V usage is TRBV6-6 and J usage is TRBJ2-1; no reliable D call. Trimming cost V 5 bases and J 2 bases, with 4 bases left between them. Per germline, CDR1 MNHNY and CDR2 SVGAGI (reference sequence). The CDR3 length is 12 residues. The CDR3 sequence is CASSQPYNEQFF. The CDR3 DNA reads as TGTGCCAGCAGTCAGCCCTACAATGAGCAGTTCTTC.